These 30 T cell receptor beta chains share one sample of origin, sequenced in a study of healthy donors' naive CD4 and CD8 T cells. A linear amplification protocol produced the TCR libraries from around 510 ng of total RNA. TCRdb fed the reads into MiXCR, producing one record per CDR3 protein. The table lists about 200,000 distinct CDR3 sequences, 74% of them singletons. The sequenced sample consisted of naive CD4+ and CD8+ T cells sorted from blood, pooled from several donors. The receptor source for this set is a pool of human donors in good health; the sample pools cells from several healthy donors.

The chain is built from TRBV5-5 and TRBJ2-3; D is perhaps TRBD2 (5 bases). The CDR3 covers 17 residues. The germline V gene encodes CDR1 SGHKS and CDR2 YYEKEE (reference sequence). V gave up 0 bases and J gave up 0 bases, with 14 bases separating them. DNA of the CDR3: TGTGCCAGCAGCTTGGTAGGTTCTAGCCGAAGCACAGATACGCAGTATTTT. The encoded protein is CASSLVGSSRSTDTQYF.

The rearrangement links TRBV29-1 to TRBJ2-7; no reliable D call. V lost 4 bases and J 3 bases, leaving 10 bases between the germline ends. This CDR3 contains 12 residues. CDR1 is SQVTM and CDR2 is ANQGSEA in the germline V gene. The CDR3 coding sequence is TGCAGCGTTGTGTCCAGTTACTACGAGCAGTACTTC. This sequence encodes CSVVSSYYEQYF.

V gene TRBV29-1 combines with J gene TRBJ2-7; D may be TRBD1 (5 bases). CDR3 length: 16 amino acids. The V and J ends lost 0 bases and 6 bases respectively, with 21 bases between them. Germline V CDR1 and CDR2: SQVTM, ANQGSEA. DNA for the CDR3: TGCAGCGTTGAAGATCCTGACCAGGGTGGTGTTGGCGAGCAGTACTTC. This codes for CSVEDPDQGGVGEQYF.

The V gene is TRBV20-1, the J gene TRBJ2-4, with 7 bases matching TRBD1. Germline-derived CDR1 and CDR2 are DFQATT and SNEGSKA (reference sequence). V shed 7 bases and J 1 base; nucleotides not matched to a gene: 4. This CDR3 is built from 13 residues. Here the CDR3 DNA reads TGCAGTGGCTCGGACAGGGCCAAAAACATTCAGTACTTC. Translating it yields CSGSDRAKNIQYF.

This clonotype has a handful of counts. The chain employs TRBV29-1 and TRBJ1-5; D is ambiguous. Trimming shortened V by 6 bases and J by 11 bases, and 20 bases separated the two germline ends. The CDR3 runs 13 residues. Germline lookup yields CDR1 SQVTM and CDR2 ANQGSEA. CDR3 sequence: CSVTGEATGAQHF. The CDR3 DNA is TGCAGCGTCACCGGGGAGGCCACCGGAGCCCAGCATTTT.

The chain couples TRBV11-1 to TRBJ1-1; no definite D call. CDR3 length: 16 amino acids. The germline gives CDR1 SGHAT, CDR2 FQDESV (reference sequence). Trimming pared 4 bases from V and 2 bases from J, leaving 17 bases between. The CDR3 nucleotides are TGTGCCAGCAGCTCACCTTCCGAGGCGGACAACACTGAAGCTTTCTTT. Its translation is CASSSPSEADNTEAFF.

This clonotype showed up just a few times. The gene calls are TRBV4-2 and TRBJ2-7; TRBD1 might be the D (5 bases). The germline V and J ends were trimmed by 4 bases and 5 bases, with 18 bases remaining between them. The CDR3 spans 15 residues. Germline-derived CDR1 and CDR2 are LGHNA and YNFKEQ. As DNA, the CDR3 is TGTGCCAGCAGCCCTACCCTTGGCAGGGCCAACGAGCAGTACTTC. This codes for CASSPTLGRANEQYF.

This clonotype was found a few times. The V and J genes are TRBV4-3 and TRBJ1-2; 10 bases agree with TRBD1. In germline, CDR1 is LGHNA, CDR2 YSLEER. With 0 bases clipped from V and 8 bases from J, the junction kept 6 bases outside the gene matches. The CDR3 covers 15 residues. The CDR3 nucleotides are TGCGCCAGCAGCCAAGAAGGTGGGACAGGGGAAGGCTACACCTTC. This translates into CASSQEGGTGEGYTF.

A single count supports this clonotype. V usage is TRBV19 and J usage is TRBJ2-1, with 10 bases fitting TRBD2. With 3 bases clipped from V and 7 bases from J, the junction kept 9 bases outside the gene matches. CDR1 is LNHDA and CDR2 is SQIVND in the germline V gene (reference sequence). The CDR3 runs to 16 residues. The CDR3 region has the DNA TGTGCCAGTAGTATTGGTAATAGCGGGAGGTGGAATGAGCAGTTCTTC. It translates to CASSIGNSGRWNEQFF.

The count of this clonotype is one. The chain couples TRBV7-6 to TRBJ2-7, with 10 bases aligning to TRBD2. The V and J ends lost 0 bases and 1 base, in that order; junction bases with no gene match: 0. Germline values: CDR1 SGHVS, CDR2 FNYEAQ. The CDR3 totals 15 residues. In DNA form, the CDR3 reads TGTGCCAGCAGCTTAGCTAGCGGGAGGTCCTACGAGCAGTACTTC. This sequence encodes CASSLASGRSYEQYF.

This chain connects TRBV19 to TRBJ2-1; 8 positions match TRBD2. The CDR3 is made up of 13 amino acids. Germline V gives CDR1 LNHDA, CDR2 SQIVND (reference sequence). Trimming at V came to 5 bases and at J to 9 bases, leaving 6 bases not matched to a gene. The CDR3 spells CASSAGAGAEQFF. CDR3 in DNA: TGTGCCAGTAGTGCTGGAGCGGGAGCTGAGCAGTTCTTC.

This clonotype is medium-sized by share. The chain couples TRBV29-1 to TRBJ2-1; D perhaps matches TRBD1 (6 bases). Germline V gene data show CDR1 as SQVTM and CDR2 as ANQGSEA. The length of the CDR3 is 11 residues. V was trimmed by 6 bases and J by 6 bases, leaving 9 bases between them. The CDR3 DNA sequence: TGCAGCGTCGCGGACAGCAATGAGCAGTTCTTC. This gives the protein CSVADSNEQFF.

This clonotype was seen a handful of times. The chain joins TRBV11-1 to TRBJ2-3, with TRBD2 as a possible D gene (7 bases). CDR1 is SGHAT, CDR2 FQDESV, per germline (reference sequence). Trimming removed 1 base from V and 3 bases from J, with 11 bases in between. The CDR3 runs 15 residues. The CDR3 spells CASSLVAGATDTQYF. As DNA, the CDR3 is TGTGCCAGCAGCTTAGTCGCGGGGGCAACAGATACGCAGTATTTT.

The J gene is TRBJ2-5, the V gene TRBV6-5; possible D gene TRBD1, 5 bases. Germline lookup yields CDR1 MNHEY and CDR2 SVGAGI. Trimming removed 2 bases from V and 3 bases from J, with 10 bases in between. CDR3 length: 14 amino acids. In DNA, the CDR3 is TGTGCCAGCAGTTACAACGGACAAGAAGAGACCCAGTACTTC. Its translation: CASSYNGQEETQYF.

J is TRBJ2-3 and V is TRBV19; D not resolved. With 3 bases removed from V and 0 bases from J, the gap between germline ends came to 10 bases. Looked up from germline, CDR1 is LNHDA and CDR2 is SQIVND (reference sequence). The CDR3 has 15 amino acids. The CDR3 sequence: CASSMVGSSTDTQYF. In nucleotides, the CDR3 is TGTGCCAGTAGTATGGTGGGAAGTAGCACAGATACGCAGTATTTT.

This chain links TRBV29-1 with TRBJ2-2, with D maybe TRBD1 (5 bases). V shed 4 bases and J shed 4 bases, with 7 bases lying between them. CDR1 SQVTM and CDR2 ANQGSEA come from the germline V gene. The CDR3 is made up of 12 amino acids. In DNA, the CDR3 is TGCAGCGTTGCAGGGCTCACCGGGGAGCTGTTTTTT. This translates into CSVAGLTGELFF.

This chain connects TRBV6-5 to TRBJ1-1; 8 bases align to TRBD1. CDR1 and CDR2 from the germline V gene are MNHEY and SVGAGI. The junction had 18 bases not matched to a gene; V was cut back by 5 bases and J by 7 bases. The CDR3 spans 17 residues. CDR3 in DNA: TGTGCCAGCAGTCACCTGGAGGGGAGGACAGGGACGGTTGAAGCTTTCTTT. Translated, it gives CASSHLEGRTGTVEAFF.

The rearrangement uses TRBV19 and TRBJ2-3; 10 nucleotides agree with TRBD2. The CDR3 spans 14 residues. Germline V gene lookup returns CDR1 LNHDA and CDR2 SQIVND (reference sequence). V dropped 7 bases and J dropped 4; count of bases not matched to a gene: 5. The DNA of the CDR3 is TGTGCCAGTACTAGCGGGGGCCCTCCAGATACGCAGTATTTT. Encoded protein: CASTSGGPPDTQYF.

V is TRBV6-5 and J is TRBJ2-7; D might be TRBD1 (6 bases). V dropped 5 bases and J dropped 4 bases, with 15 bases sitting between them. There are 14 residues in the CDR3. Germline V gives CDR1 MNHEY, CDR2 SVGAGI. In DNA form, the CDR3 reads TGTGCCAGCAGTCAACTGAGACAGGAATACGAGCAGTACTTC. Translation: CASSQLRQEYEQYF.

The chain couples TRBV7-8 to TRBJ2-7; D call uncertain. The germline V gene encodes CDR1 SGHVS and CDR2 FQNEAQ. V gave up 3 bases and J gave up 0 bases, with 15 bases separating them. The CDR3 consists of 16 residues. This chain's CDR3 is CASSLIEGFGSYEQYF. The DNA of the CDR3 is TGTGCCAGCAGCTTGATAGAAGGGTTCGGCTCCTACGAGCAGTACTTC. Full variable domain (rest looked up from reference TRBV7-8 and TRBJ2-7): GAGVSQSPRYKVAKRGQDVALRCDPISGHVSLFWYQQALGQGPEFLTYFQNEAQLDKSGLPSDRFFAERPEGSVSTLKIQRTQQEDSAVYLCASSLIEGFGSYEQYFGPGTRLTVT.

The chain recombines TRBV6-5 with TRBJ2-7, with a weak D call TRBD2 (5 bases). The CDR3 runs to 11 residues. V lost 8 bases to trimming and J lost 3 bases, with 8 bases between them. Germline CDR1 is MNHEY and CDR2 is SVGAGI. The CDR3 loop reads CASGSGYEQYF. For the CDR3, the DNA is TGTGCCAGCGGGAGCGGCTACGAGCAGTACTTC.

The chain is built from TRBV29-1 and TRBJ2-7; D is undetermined. Trimming removed 6 bases from V and 7 bases from J, with 13 bases in between. Germline V gene data show CDR1 as SQVTM and CDR2 as ANQGSEA. The length of the CDR3 is 11 residues. CDR3 sequence: CSVLRLGEQYF. Here the CDR3 DNA reads TGCAGCGTACTCAGGTTGGGTGAGCAGTACTTC.

The rearrangement uses TRBV27 and TRBJ2-1, with 14 bases identical to TRBD2. V lost 6 bases and J lost 4; bases outside the gene matches: 5. CDR3 length: 16 residues. Germline CDR1 and CDR2: MNHEY and SMNVEV (reference sequence). This CDR3 reads CASRRLAGGRYNEQFF. DNA of the CDR3: TGTGCCAGCAGGCGACTAGCGGGAGGGAGATACAATGAGCAGTTCTTC.

The chain couples TRBV29-1 to TRBJ2-7; TRBD2 aligns across 13 bases. V shed 4 bases, J shed 0 bases, and the junction held 6 bases outside the gene matches. CDR3 size: 16 residues. Germline assignment: CDR1 SQVTM and CDR2 ANQGSEA. The CDR3 DNA reads TGCAGCGTTGTGCCGGGACTAGCGGGACCCTCCTACGAGCAGTACTTC. Protein product: CSVVPGLAGPSYEQYF.

The count of this clonotype is one. V usage is TRBV12-3 or TRBV12-4 and J usage is TRBJ1-2; no firm D call. V was pared by 6 bases and J by 4 bases, with 9 bases between. CDR3 length equals 12 residues. The chain's CDR3 is CASRPETYGYTF. In DNA form, the CDR3 reads TGTGCCAGCAGACCGGAGACCTATGGCTACACCTTC.

The V and J genes are TRBV29-1 and TRBJ1-5, with 7 bases lining up with TRBD1. CDR1 SQVTM and CDR2 ANQGSEA come from the germline V gene. V dropped 6 bases and J dropped 1; count of bases not matched to a gene: 9. The CDR3 is 15 amino acids. CDR3 coding DNA: TGCAGCGTCGTAACAGGGGAGGGGAGCAATCAGCCCCAGCATTTT. Translation gives CSVVTGEGSNQPQHF.

The chain links TRBV5-1 to TRBJ2-2, with D perhaps TRBD2 (6 bases). The germline V gene encodes CDR1 SGHRS and CDR2 YFSETQ. V was cut by 4 bases and J by 2 bases, with 9 bases left in between. The CDR3 is made up of 14 amino acids. This chain's CDR3 is CASSRGINTGELFF. CDR3 nucleotides: TGCGCCAGCAGCCGGGGGATCAACACCGGGGAGCTGTTTTTT.

V is TRBV27 and J is TRBJ2-2, with 8 bases fitting TRBD2. This CDR3 region has 14 residues. The junction had 6 bases not matched to a gene; V was cut back by 6 bases and J by 6 bases. Germline CDR1 reads MNHEY; CDR2 reads SMNVEV (reference sequence). The CDR3 DNA reads TGTGCCAGCAGCCCGGGACTAGAGCCCGGGGAGCTGTTTTTT. Its translation is CASSPGLEPGELFF.

This clonotype has a single count. The gene calls are TRBV29-1 and TRBJ2-1, with D possibly being TRBD2 (7 bases). The CDR3 totals 14 residues. V lost 0 bases to trimming and J lost 6 bases, with 12 bases between them. The V gene's germline CDR1 is SQVTM and CDR2 ANQGSEA. The CDR3: CSVEDYREGNEQFF. In DNA form, the CDR3 reads TGCAGCGTTGAAGATTACAGGGAGGGCAATGAGCAGTTCTTC.

The V call is TRBV11-3, the J call TRBJ2-1, with TRBD1 matching 10 bases. Losses at the gene ends were 1 base for V and 9 bases for J; bases not matched to a gene: 0. This CDR3 region has 13 residues. Germline V lookup: CDR1 SGHNT, CDR2 YENEEA. The DNA for the CDR3 is TGTGCCAGCAGCTTAGGGACAGGGGGTGAGCAGTTCTTC. It encodes CASSLGTGGEQFF.